The following is a T cell receptor (beta chain) sequence with its context. Produced via immunoSEQ multiplex PCR; TCRdb's table is partial and in-frame only. Of more than 75,000 clones listed, almost 97% are singletons. This specimen belongs to a study of technical replicates of blood from a few donors. This CDR3 has 14 amino acids. With 6 bases clipped from V and 5 bases from J, the junction kept 8 bases outside the gene matches. CDR1 and CDR2 (germline): GTSNPN, SVGIG (reference sequence). This TCR was recovered from a human donor in good health. V gene TRBV30 combines with J gene TRBJ2-1; TRBD2 agrees at 9 bases. Sequencing was done on a sample of T cells isolated from PBMCs. CDR3 in amino acids: CACDPAGGNNEQFF. The CDR3 DNA is TGTGCCTGCGACCCTGCGGGAGGGAACAATGAGCAGTTCTTC.